These 15 T cell receptor beta chains came from one sample sequenced in a study of cytomegalovirus exposure and HLA in healthy donors. Both 60 Vbeta primers and 13 Jbeta primers went into the PCR. Profiled with immunoSEQ multiplex PCR; TCRdb holds only in-frame clones, not every one. There are approximately 200,000 clones in the sample; 75% to 90% occur only once, and 6.5% lies in the top ten. Sample: PBMCs. These receptors were collected from a woman between 50 and 59 years old in good health and CMV-seropositive.

The gene calls are TRBV21-1 and TRBJ2-5; the table's D call of TRBD2 was not tested on the DNA. TRBV21-1 is a known pseudogene. The CDR3 loop spans 11 amino acids. The CDR3 DNA sequence: TGTGCCAGCGTCCGAGGGGAGACCCAGTACTTC. This gives the protein CASVRGETQYF.

The CDR3 reads CASSSGPVNTEAFF. CDR3 sequence (DNA): TGTGCCAGCAGCTCTGGCCCAGTGAACACTGAAGCTTTCTTT. V usage is TRBV7-6 and J usage is TRBJ1-1; no clear D gene. The germline gives CDR1 SGHVS, CDR2 FNYEAQ. The CDR3 loop spans 14 amino acids. V shed 4 bases and J shed 0 bases, with 9 bases lying between them. The whole variable domain, filled in from reference TRBV7-6 and TRBJ1-1, reads GAGVSQSPRYKVTKRGQDVALRCDPISGHVSLYWYRQALGQGPEFLTYFNYEAQQDKSGLPNDRFSAERPEGSISTLTIQRTEQRDSAMYRCASSSGPVNTEAFFGQGTRLTVV.

This rearrangement joins TRBV28 to TRBJ2-3, with 10 nucleotides matching TRBD2. Germline V gene lookup returns CDR1 MDHEN and CDR2 SYDVKM. This CDR3 spans 15 amino acids. J was trimmed by 9 bases and V by 6 bases; bases with no gene match: 12. Written as DNA, the CDR3 is TGTGCCAGCAGAACTAGCGGGGCTGGGGGGGGCACGCAGTATTTT. Encoded protein: CASRTSGAGGGTQYF.

V usage is TRBV6-5 and J usage is TRBJ2-7, with 7 bases identical to TRBD1. CDR1 and CDR2 from the germline V gene are MNHEY and SVGAGI. The junction had 6 bases not matched to a gene; V was cut back by 6 bases and J by 1 base. The CDR3 runs to 14 residues. CDR3 region: CASSDYRGSYEQYF. The DNA of the CDR3 is TGTGCCAGCAGCGACTACAGGGGTTCCTACGAGCAGTACTTC.

The J gene is TRBJ2-7, the V gene TRBV7-9; 10 bases line up with TRBD1. The CDR3 consists of 13 residues. V was clipped by 5 bases and J by 7 bases; unmatched bases: 5. CDR1 SEHNR and CDR2 FQNEAQ come from the germline V gene (reference sequence). The CDR3 loop is CASSRQGAREQYF. The CDR3 DNA reads as TGTGCCAGCAGCCGACAGGGGGCAAGGGAGCAGTACTTC.

The chain carries TRBV5-4 and TRBJ2-7; D gene unclear. The CDR3 runs 16 residues. Trimming stripped 4 bases from V and 3 bases from J, with 20 bases between. CDR1 is SGHNT and CDR2 is YYREEE in the germline V gene (reference sequence). The CDR3 sequence: CASSPSPDISVYEQYF. The DNA for the CDR3 is TGTGCCAGCAGCCCAAGTCCCGACATCTCGGTCTACGAGCAGTACTTC.

This chain joins TRBV11-2 and TRBJ1-1; D is unresolved. The CDR3 extends over 15 amino acids. Germline V gene lookup returns CDR1 SGHAT and CDR2 FQNNGV. Trimming removed 5 bases at V and 7 bases at J, with 20 bases between. CDR3 in DNA: TGTGCCAGCAGCCAACTAGAAATAGGCGTAAGTGAAGCTTTCTTT. Its translation: CASSQLEIGVSEAFF.

The chain employs TRBV11-1 and TRBJ2-7; 9 positions match TRBD1. The germline CDR1 and CDR2 sequences are SGHAT and FQDESV (reference sequence). Unmatched junction bases numbered 7, after V lost 5 bases and J lost 5 bases. The CDR3 is 14 amino acids. The CDR3: CASSPRDRAHEQYF. CDR3 in DNA: TGTGCCAGCAGCCCCCGGGACAGGGCCCACGAGCAGTACTTC.

CDR3 loop: CASSLFPGWVYEQYF. CDR3 DNA sequence: TGTGCCAGCAGTTTATTTCCAGGGTGGGTCTACGAGCAGTACTTC. The chain is built from TRBV27 and TRBJ2-7, with TRBD1 as a possible D gene (5 bases). The CDR3 has 15 amino acids. V lost 1 base and J 3 bases, leaving 13 bases between the germline ends. Looked up from germline, CDR1 is MNHEY and CDR2 is SMNVEV (reference sequence).

The rearrangement uses TRBV29-1 and TRBJ2-5, with D perhaps TRBD2 (5 bases). Between the trimmed V and J ends, which lost 1 base and 4 bases, there was a span of 10 bases. The germline V gene encodes CDR1 SQVTM and CDR2 ANQGSEA. The CDR3 totals 13 residues. CDR3 protein: CSVEAKEVETQYF. The CDR3 nucleotides read TGCAGCGTTGAAGCCAAGGAGGTAGAGACCCAGTACTTC.

This clone was counted once. V usage is TRBV5-1 and J usage is TRBJ1-4; the D is unclear. V was trimmed by 2 bases and J by 4 bases, leaving 9 bases between them. The CDR3 covers 14 residues. CDR1 and CDR2 from the germline V gene are SGHRS and YFSETQ. The CDR3 coding sequence is TGCGCCAGCAGCTTTGACGGGGTTAATGAAAAACTGTTTTTT. It encodes CASSFDGVNEKLFF.

This chain connects TRBV11-3 to TRBJ1-1; the D gene is possibly TRBD1 (6 bases). The CDR3 sequence is 18 residues long. Trimming removed 5 bases at V and 1 base at J, with 23 bases between. Germline lookup yields CDR1 SGHNT and CDR2 YENEEA. The CDR3 loop is CASSTLGGAKSPNTEAFF. The CDR3 nucleotides read TGTGCCAGCAGCACCCTTGGGGGGGCGAAATCTCCGAACACTGAAGCTTTCTTT.

The genes are TRBV6-5 and TRBJ2-1, with 10 bases identical to TRBD2. Germline trimming cut 6 bases from V and 8 bases from J; bases unmatched to any gene: 10. CDR3 length: 15 amino acids. Germline loops: CDR1 MNHEY, CDR2 SVGAGI. CDR3 amino acids: CASRRASGRVYEQFF. Here the CDR3 DNA reads TGTGCCAGCAGACGAGCTAGCGGGAGAGTGTATGAGCAGTTCTTC.

V gene TRBV6-9 combines with J gene TRBJ2-1, with 14 nucleotides matching TRBD2. The ends lost 2 bases at V and 0 bases at J; junction bases unmatched: 3. This CDR3 spans 18 amino acids. Germline assignment: CDR1 MNHGY and CDR2 SVAAGI. CDR3 residues: CASSYPGLAGVSYNEQFF. The CDR3 DNA reads TGTGCCAGCAGTTATCCGGGACTAGCGGGAGTCTCCTACAATGAGCAGTTCTTC.

The table lists this clone with a count of one. This chain connects TRBV14 to TRBJ1-1; D uncertain. The CDR3 sequence is 14 residues long. V lost 2 bases, J lost 4 bases, and 11 bases lay in between. Germline V gene lookup returns CDR1 SGHDN and CDR2 FVKESK. The CDR3 DNA reads TGTGCCAGCAGCCAAATGGTGGGGAGCACTGAAGCTTTCTTT. It yields the protein CASSQMVGSTEAFF.